This T cell receptor beta chain was sequenced for a study of blood T cells in healthy people across ages (dated by TCRdb to between 2015 and 2016). Background on the whole study: In model experiments, template switching captured about one uniquely barcoded TCR beta cDNA molecule for every two T cells. Using deep sequencing normalized with unique cDNA molecular identifiers, the study measured how TCR beta repertoire diversity changes with age. Four age groups were formed from the donors: young (average about 15 years), middle-aged (approximately 41), aged (62) and long-lived (approximately 78). To avoid experimental bias, donors of different ages were randomly spread across the sequencing lanes. For two donors (one aged 18 to 29 and one aged 80 or older), the study analyzed two additional independent replicas of 1 million unique cDNA reads from the same blood draw. Results and caveats for the whole study, not just this receptor: Observed TCR beta diversity correlated strongly with the percentage of naive T cells measured by flow cytometry. Estimates of total diversity from one million sequenced T cells were regarded as lower bounds and underestimates. Compared with the aged group, the long-lived group had more naive CD4+ T cells, fewer expanded clones and increased TCR diversity, suggesting age selection. As age increased, observed TCR beta diversity per million T cells dropped in a roughly linear way, and a significant reduction was already evident by age roughly 40. Bulk unsorted PBMC profiling prevented conclusive comparison of naive and antigen-experienced compartments. Donor CMV infection status was unknown, potentially confounding age-related changes in expanded clonotypes.

From the cysteine up to the phenylalanine, the CDR3 has a length of 15 residues. Only the CDR3 DNA is retained, 45 bases long and in frame from the first base. The germline V gene specifies SGHTA as CDR1 and FQGNSA as CDR2. Ends trimmed: V by 6 bases, J by 1 base; bases unmatched to a gene: 7. This clonotype was seen repeatedly, ten times or more. Its recognized antigen is unknown. No much larger clonotype is one base removed from it; base qualities were not supplied. The approximately 41 donors, aged 6 to 90 years, were systemically healthy Caucasian individuals from Russia. Around 10 milliliters of peripheral blood were collected from each donor into EDTA-treated Vacutainer tubes. Ficoll-Paque density-gradient centrifugation was used to isolate PBMCs, with at least 6.5 million per sample. Trizol reagent was used to extract total RNA from PBMCs, with at least 5 micrograms per sample. For every donor, flow cytometry on a PBMC aliquot measured the percentage of naive CD45RAhigh/CD27high T cells.

Library generation was performed with 5' RACE. TCRdb records Illumina HiSeq 2500 as the sequencer. A second PCR of roughly 7 to 11 cycles was performed with a sample-barcoded 5' primer and a J-beta primer mix. Each TCR beta cDNA molecule received a unique molecular identifier from a template-switch 5' adaptor carrying 12 random nucleotides. Each sample yielded at least 3 million CDR3-containing paired-end reads. The Mint cDNA synthesis kit, primed by a TRBC-specific oligonucleotide, was used to synthesize first-strand cDNA from all RNA. After uracil-DNA glycosylase treatment, a first 18-cycle PCR used universal primers M1SS and BC2_uni_R on all cDNA. The original methods were these. Normalization of each sample was performed by random selection of 1 million high-quality reads, each carrying a distinct molecular identifier. Reads with shared molecular identifiers were discarded instead of being binned into consensus sequences. MiTCR, with a Q25 quality threshold and the strictest error-elimination algorithm, was used for CDR3 identification, clonotype clustering and error correction. A nonparametric unseen species model with Euler transformation was used to estimate lower-bound total TCR beta diversity. TCRdb reanalyzed the raw reads on its own, using fastp at Q25 for trimming and MiXCR for clone calling, and kept in-frame beta chains. Each entry merges the rows of one CDR3 protein and shows their most common DNA and genes. TCRdb, rather than the study authors, made the V and J calls. For this sample there are 500,000 to 700,000 distinct CDR3 sequences; 25% to 35% appear just once. Clones ranked in the top ten supply about a sixth of the sample.

The sequence was collected from a woman older than 75 in good health. Specimen: blood. The chain is assembled from TRBV7-2 and TRBJ2-3, with 7 bases in between that match TRBD2. The CDR3 region reads CASSRRGGGTDTQYF. The bases are TGTGCCAGCAGTCGGCGGGGAGGGGGCACAGATACGCAGTATTTT. When the CDR3 is completed using the reference TRBV7-2 and TRBJ2-3 genes on either side, the full variable domain is GAGVSQSPSNKVTEKGKDVELRCDPISGHTALYWYRQSLGQGLEFLIYFQGNSAPDKSGLPSDRFSAERTGGSVSTLTIQRTQQEDSAVYLCASSRRGGGTDTQYFGPGTRLTVL.